This TCR beta chain stems from a study of PD-1 blockade in classical Hodgkin lymphoma. Whole-study results and caveats: Although disease activity or prior therapy may be involved, causes of the repertoire differences remain undefined. Relative to healthy donors, newly diagnosed patients reportedly had lower baseline TCR diversity, which was reported as lower still in relapsed/refractory patients.

Time point meaning: newly diagnosed, previously untreated cHL patient sample. PBMCs representing newly diagnosed, untreated classical Hodgkin lymphoma functioned as the comparison. Repertoires were generated with immunoSEQ multiplex PCR, while TCRdb's copy carries only in-frame clones and drops some. Here the sample spans 70,000 or so clones, roughly 92% being singletons. A remark on this clone: What it recognizes is unknown.

The germline gives CDR1 MNHNY, CDR2 SVGAGI (reference sequence). With 5 bases clipped from V and 1 base from J, the junction kept 10 bases outside the gene matches. CDR3 length: 16 residues. The V and J genes are TRBV6-6 and TRBJ1-2, with TRBD1 matching over 7 bases. The sequenced material came from peripheral blood mononuclear cells (PBMCs). This clonotype was sampled from a human donor with classical Hodgkin lymphoma. CDR3 sequence: CASSGYPTGYNYGYTF. For the CDR3, the DNA is TGTGCCAGCAGTGGATACCCGACAGGGTATAACTATGGCTACACCTTC.